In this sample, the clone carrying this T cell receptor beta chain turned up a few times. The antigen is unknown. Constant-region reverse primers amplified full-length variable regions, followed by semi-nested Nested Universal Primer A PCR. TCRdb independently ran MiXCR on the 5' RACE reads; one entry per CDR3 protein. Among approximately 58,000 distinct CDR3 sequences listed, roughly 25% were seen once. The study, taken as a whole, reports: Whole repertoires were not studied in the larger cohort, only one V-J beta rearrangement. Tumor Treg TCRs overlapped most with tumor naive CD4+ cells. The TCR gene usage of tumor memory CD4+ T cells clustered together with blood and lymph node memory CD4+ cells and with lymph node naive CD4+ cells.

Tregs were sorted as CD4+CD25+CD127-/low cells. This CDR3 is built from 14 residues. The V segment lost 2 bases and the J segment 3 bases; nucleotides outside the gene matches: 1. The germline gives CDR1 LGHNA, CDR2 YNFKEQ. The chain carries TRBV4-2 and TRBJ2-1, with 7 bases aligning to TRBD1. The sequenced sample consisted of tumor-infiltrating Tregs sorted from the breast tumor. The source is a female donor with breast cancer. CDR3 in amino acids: CASSQQGVYNEQFF. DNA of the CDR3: TGTGCCAGCAGCCAACAGGGGGTCTACAATGAGCAGTTCTTC.